This TCR beta chain was retrieved from a study of blood T cell repertoires in COVID-19. Looking at the study overall: Whether acute or convalescent, the COVID-19 samples came from the United States, Italy and Spain. The analysed material was cDNA or gDNA that came from T cells, B-cell-depleted T cells, or PBMCs.

Generated by immunoSEQ multiplex PCR, the TCRdb table keeps only in-frame clones and is missing some. The table has 300,000 to 400,000 clones, 87% seen once. This CDR3 comprises 16 residues. V lost 1 base to trimming and J lost 3 bases; unmatched junction nucleotides: 4. Looked up from germline, CDR1 is MDHEN and CDR2 is SYDVKM. V is TRBV28 and J is TRBJ1-3, with 9 bases fitting TRBD1. Sequenced input: peripheral blood. The clonotype originates from a woman aged 60 to 75 with COVID-19, enrolled during active disease. CDR3 amino acids: CASSLYGQGSGNTIYF. The CDR3 DNA is TGTGCCAGCAGTTTATACGGACAGGGGAGTGGAAACACCATATATTTT.